This TCR beta chain came from a study of blood T cells in healthy people across ages. Turning to the study itself: Using template switching, researchers captured about one barcoded beta molecule for each two T cells.

There are a few counts of this clonotype. Its target is not known. The second PCR ran about 7 to 12 cycles with a sample-barcoded 5' primer and J-beta primers. TCRdb recomputed calls from the 5' RACE reads with MiXCR, one row per CDR3 protein. There are roughly 1 million distinct CDR3 sequences in the sample; approximately 26% occur only once, and approximately 0.79% lies in the top ten. General observations from the study: Measured against age, TCR beta diversity per million T cells decreased in a roughly linear manner.

Trimming shortened V by 2 bases and J by 5 bases, and 12 bases separated the two germline ends. CDR3 length: 14 amino acids. Germline lookup yields CDR1 SEHNR and CDR2 FQNEAQ (reference sequence). In addition, the sample was reused for a study of T cells of mothers and their children. As that study records: For unrelated pairs as for related ones, thymic selection shapes TCR recombination output similarly. Relative to unrelated pairs, biologically related mother-child dyads exhibited marginally greater, non-significant overlap.

This chain links TRBV7-9 with TRBJ2-5, with a tentative D call TRBD1 (5 bases). Sequencing used blood. The receptor was isolated from a girl aged 2-9 years in good health. The CDR3 spells CASSLNRLRETQYF. CDR3 DNA sequence: TGTGCCAGCAGCTTAAACAGGTTACGTGAGACCCAGTACTTC.